Presented here are 15 T cell receptor beta chains from one specimen sequenced in a study of blood T cell repertoires in COVID-19. Data came from immunoSEQ multiplex PCR; TCRdb stores just in-frame clones and leaves some out. The sample has around 60,000 clones, 75% to 90% seen once. Sequencing was performed on peripheral blood. Every receptor here comes from a woman of 80 years or more with acute or convalescent COVID-19.

J is TRBJ2-7 and V is TRBV18; TRBD2 matches 8 bases. The CDR3 is 18 residues long. Germline V gives CDR1 KGHSH, CDR2 LQKENI. Losses at the gene ends were 0 bases for V and 5 bases for J; bases not matched to a gene: 15. The CDR3 here is CASSPPLASGGRTNEQYF. Written as DNA, the CDR3 is TGTGCCAGCTCACCACCGCTCGCTTCCGGCGGGAGGACAAACGAGCAGTACTTC.

CDR3 protein: CASSLASGGAITDTQYF. In DNA form, the CDR3 reads TGTGCCAGCAGCTTGGCAAGCGGGGGGGCCATCACAGATACGCAGTATTTT. J is TRBJ2-3 and V is TRBV7-2, with TRBD2 matching over 10 bases. This CDR3 contains 17 residues. The germline gives CDR1 SGHTA, CDR2 FQGNSA. V lost 3 bases and J lost 2; bases outside the gene matches: 8.

The chain employs TRBV6-5 and TRBJ2-7, with D possibly being TRBD1 (6 bases). Per germline, CDR1 MNHEY and CDR2 SVGAGI. V was trimmed by 8 bases and J by 2 bases, leaving 10 bases between them. The CDR3 has 12 amino acids. For the CDR3, the DNA is TGTGCCAGCGGGACACAACCCTACGAGCAGTACTTC. Amino acid sequence: CASGTQPYEQYF.

This chain links TRBV13 with TRBJ1-2; TRBD1 agrees at 7 bases. Germline CDR1 is PRHDT and CDR2 is FYEKMQ (reference sequence). V trimming: 4 bases; J trimming: 3 bases; junction bases outside the gene matches: 14. The CDR3 covers 17 residues. CDR3 in DNA: TGTGCCAGCAGCTCACCCCTCGGGACAGAAGAACACTATGGCTACACCTTC. It translates to CASSSPLGTEEHYGYTF.

The J gene is TRBJ2-3, the V gene TRBV6-4; 10 bases fit TRBD2. CDR3 length equals 17 residues. Germline V lookup: CDR1 MRHNA, CDR2 SNTAGT. The trim removed 6 bases at V and 2 bases at J, leaving 11 bases unmatched. The CDR3 reads CASRSEKRGGITDTQYF. The CDR3 DNA reads as TGTGCCAGCAGGTCTGAGAAGCGGGGGGGAATCACAGATACGCAGTATTTT.

A remark on this clone: This sample includes further DNA sequences coding for the same CDR3. The CDR3 spells CASSQSRQTSNYGYTF. DNA of the CDR3: TGTGCCAGCAGTCAATCCAGGCAGACCTCTAACTATGGCTACACCTTC. This chain joins TRBV7-2 and TRBJ1-2, with unresolved D. Germline lookup yields CDR1 SGHTA and CDR2 FQGNSA. V was clipped by 6 bases and J by 0 bases, with 17 bases between them. This CDR3 has 16 residues.

This clone was seen a handful of times. The chain combines TRBV27 with TRBJ1-5; 11 bases are shared with TRBD1. Germline V lookup: CDR1 MNHEY, CDR2 SMNVEV (reference sequence). V dropped 6 bases and J dropped 2; count of bases not matched to a gene: 6. The CDR3 has 16 residues. CDR3 loop: CASRGQGGVGNQPQHF. The DNA of the CDR3 is TGTGCCAGCAGGGGACAGGGGGGCGTTGGCAATCAGCCCCAGCATTTT.

This chain uses TRBV19 with TRBJ1-1, with D unresolved. The V end lost 5 bases, the J end lost 0 bases, and 7 bases lay between the germline ends. Germline V gene data show CDR1 as LNHDA and CDR2 as SQIVND (reference sequence). There are 13 residues in the CDR3. CDR3 region: CASSSNMNTEAFF. Here the CDR3 DNA reads TGTGCCAGTAGTTCCAACATGAACACTGAAGCTTTCTTT.

The chain employs TRBV9 and TRBJ2-5, with 7 bases aligning to TRBD1. Per the germline V gene, CDR1 is SGDLS and CDR2 is YYNGEE. This CDR3 is built from 15 residues. With 2 bases clipped from V and 5 bases from J, the junction kept 9 bases outside the gene matches. The CDR3 region has the DNA TGTGCCAGCAGCGTGCACGGGACAGTTTGGGAGACCCAGTACTTC. It translates to CASSVHGTVWETQYF.

V usage is TRBV30 and J usage is TRBJ2-1; TRBD2 matches 12 bases. Per germline, CDR1 GTSNPN and CDR2 SVGIG (reference sequence). The CDR3 covers 16 residues. The V segment lost 2 bases and the J segment 9 bases; nucleotides outside the gene matches: 11. CDR3 coding DNA: TGTGCCTGGAGTCATCTACTAGCGGGAGGTGGTGGTGAGCAGTTCTTC. As protein: CAWSHLLAGGGGEQFF.

The J gene is TRBJ2-2, the V gene TRBV5-1, with 9 positions matching TRBD2. The germline V gene encodes CDR1 SGHRS and CDR2 YFSETQ. The V segment lost 0 bases and the J segment 5 bases; nucleotides outside the gene matches: 8. This CDR3 region has 17 residues. The CDR3 DNA reads TGCGCCAGCAGCTTGGCCGGCGGGGGGGCCCGGACCGGGGAGCTGTTTTTT. Protein sequence: CASSLAGGGARTGELFF.

This chain joins TRBV10-3 and TRBJ2-1; 11 positions agree with TRBD2. V gave up 3 bases and J gave up 4 bases; unmatched junction bases: 17. The CDR3 contains 20 residues. CDR1 is ENHRY, CDR2 SYGVKD, per germline. CDR3: CAISDVIAGGRNIGYNEQFF. CDR3 nucleotides: TGTGCCATCAGTGACGTTATAGCGGGGGGGCGTAATATAGGTTACAATGAGCAGTTCTTC.

This clone was seen only once. This sequence joins TRBV5-1 and TRBJ1-1; 8 bases map to TRBD1. Germline-derived CDR1 and CDR2 are SGHRS and YFSETQ. The CDR3 has 16 amino acids. J gave up 2 bases and V 7 bases, and 13 bases lay outside the gene matches. The CDR3 region is CASAGGTFPLNTEAFF. The DNA of the CDR3 is TGCGCCAGCGCAGGGGGCACCTTCCCTCTAAACACTGAAGCTTTCTTT.

The chain carries TRBV5-1 and TRBJ1-3; D is possibly TRBD1 (6 bases). CDR1 is SGHRS and CDR2 is YFSETQ in the germline V gene. The CDR3 spans 16 residues. Trimming stripped 6 bases from V and 0 bases from J, with 16 bases between. CDR3 DNA sequence: TGCGCCAGCACCCTAGGGGGTGCAGGCTCTGGAAACACCATATATTTT. It encodes CASTLGGAGSGNTIYF.

The V and J genes are TRBV5-4 and TRBJ2-7; TRBD1 might be the D (5 bases). CDR3 length equals 13 residues. V was trimmed by 4 bases and J by 1 base, leaving 9 bases between them. From germline, CDR1 is SGHNT and CDR2 YYREEE (reference sequence). The CDR3 DNA reads as TGTGCCAGCAGCCTAACAGGTTCCTACGAGCAGTACTTC. Its protein is CASSLTGSYEQYF.